This TCR beta chain was retrieved from a study of CD8 T cells in Susac syndrome. Study observations and caveats: There was no clonal expansion in the CD4+ T cell repertoires of Susac syndrome.

An amount of RNA that ranged from about 0.45 to 1 ug was reverse transcribed with random hexamers. MiXCR, applied by TCRdb to the immunoSEQ multiplex PCR reads, yields one record per CDR3 protein. The repertoire includes 180,000 or so distinct CDR3 sequences, over 90% of them detected once, and 0.085% to 0.1% sits in the top ten. Per the germline V gene, CDR1 is MNHNS and CDR2 is SASEGT. Trimming left V 5 bases short and J 4 bases short, with 11 bases between. The CDR3 has 13 amino acids. A note on this clonotype: Its antigen is as yet unknown.

Sequencing was carried out using CD4+ T cells from PBMCs. V usage is TRBV6-1 and J usage is TRBJ1-1; D unclear. This sequence originates from a human donor with Susac syndrome. The DNA for the CDR3 is TGTGCCAGCAGTCCCGTGTCTGTCACTGAAGCTTTCTTT. Its translation: CASSPVSVTEAFF.